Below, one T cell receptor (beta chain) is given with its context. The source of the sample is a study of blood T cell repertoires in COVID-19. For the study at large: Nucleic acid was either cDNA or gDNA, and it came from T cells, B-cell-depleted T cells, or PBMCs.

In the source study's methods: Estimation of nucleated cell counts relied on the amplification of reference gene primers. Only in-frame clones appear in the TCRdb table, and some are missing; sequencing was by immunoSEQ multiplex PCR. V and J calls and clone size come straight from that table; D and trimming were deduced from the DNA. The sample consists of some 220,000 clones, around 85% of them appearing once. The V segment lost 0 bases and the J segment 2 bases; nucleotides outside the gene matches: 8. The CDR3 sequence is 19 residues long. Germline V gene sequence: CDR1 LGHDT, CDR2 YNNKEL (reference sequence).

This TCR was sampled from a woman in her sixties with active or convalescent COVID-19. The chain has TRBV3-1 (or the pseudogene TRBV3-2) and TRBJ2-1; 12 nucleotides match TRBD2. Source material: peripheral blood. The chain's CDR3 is CASSQDVTSGSGAYNEQFF. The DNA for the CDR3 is TGTGCCAGCAGCCAAGATGTGACTAGCGGGAGTGGGGCCTACAATGAGCAGTTCTTC.